This TCR beta chain originates from a study of technical replicates of blood from a few donors. This clone was seen a single time. Sequencing was performed with immunoSEQ multiplex PCR; in TCRdb, only in-frame clones are kept and a portion is missing. Here the sample spans about 94,000 clones, around 95% being singletons. The clonotype was recovered from a human donor in good health. Sequencing used T cells isolated from PBMCs.

CDR3 DNA: TGTGCCAGCGGACAGGGGACTAACTATGGCTACACCTTC. Protein: CASGQGTNYGYTF. V gene TRBV28 combines with J gene TRBJ1-2, with 9 nucleotides matching TRBD1. The CDR3 extends over 13 amino acids. From germline, CDR1 is MDHEN and CDR2 SYDVKM. The ends lost 8 bases at V and 0 bases at J; junction bases unmatched: 1.